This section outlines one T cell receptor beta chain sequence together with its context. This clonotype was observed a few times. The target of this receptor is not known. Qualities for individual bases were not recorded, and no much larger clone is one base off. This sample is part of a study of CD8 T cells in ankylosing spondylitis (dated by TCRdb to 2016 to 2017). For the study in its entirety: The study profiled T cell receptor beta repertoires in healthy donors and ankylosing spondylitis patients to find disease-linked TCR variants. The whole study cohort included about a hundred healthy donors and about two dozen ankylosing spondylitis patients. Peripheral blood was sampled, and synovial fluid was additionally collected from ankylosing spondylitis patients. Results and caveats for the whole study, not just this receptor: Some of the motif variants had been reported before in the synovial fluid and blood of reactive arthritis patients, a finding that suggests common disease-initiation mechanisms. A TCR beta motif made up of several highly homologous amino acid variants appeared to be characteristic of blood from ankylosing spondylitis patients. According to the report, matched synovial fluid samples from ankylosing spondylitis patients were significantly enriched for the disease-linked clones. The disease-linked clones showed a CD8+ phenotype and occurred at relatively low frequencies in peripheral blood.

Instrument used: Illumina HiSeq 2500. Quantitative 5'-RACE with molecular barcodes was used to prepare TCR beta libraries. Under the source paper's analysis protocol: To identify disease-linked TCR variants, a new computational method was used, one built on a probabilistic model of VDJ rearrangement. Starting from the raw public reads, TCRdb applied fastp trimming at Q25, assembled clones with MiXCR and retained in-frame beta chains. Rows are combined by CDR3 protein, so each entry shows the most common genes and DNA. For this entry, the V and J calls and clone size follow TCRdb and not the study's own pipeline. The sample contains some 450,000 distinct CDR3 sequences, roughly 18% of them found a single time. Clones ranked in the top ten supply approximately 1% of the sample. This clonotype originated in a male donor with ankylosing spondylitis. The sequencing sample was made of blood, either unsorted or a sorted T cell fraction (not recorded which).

The sequenced DNA is TGTGCCAGCAGTGAATATTTAGGGGGTTGGTTCTTC. Its translation reads: CASSEYLGGWFF. The V and J genes are TRBV25-1 and TRBJ2-1; matching of 6 bases hints at TRBD1 as the D gene. From the cysteine through the phenylalanine, the CDR3 covers 12 amino acids. Of the read, only the CDR3 DNA is kept; its 36 bases are in frame from base 1. V loses 0 bases, J loses 15 bases, and the germline ends lie 12 bases apart. The germline V gene supplies CDR1 MGHDK and CDR2 SYGVNS. The CDR3, completed at both ends by the reference TRBV25-1 and TRBJ2-1 genes, gives the full variable domain EADIYQTPRYLVIGTGKKITLECSQTMGHDKMYWYQQDPGMELHLIHYSYGVNSTEKGDLSSESTVSRIRTEHFPLTLESARPSHTSQYLCASSEYLGGWFFGPGTRLTVL.